This entry features one T cell receptor beta chain sequence. What this receptor recognizes is not known. Qualities for individual bases were not recorded, and no much larger clone is one base off. The source of the sample is a study of beta chain features in type 1 diabetes (dated by TCRdb to 2016 to 2018). Background for the entire study: Mean age, gender distribution, total cell number and subset yield did not differ between patients and healthy donors. A total of about 100,000,000 sorted cells were examined across all samples, and RNA yield correlated strongly with the number of cells per subset. The study compared TCRB repertoires of sorted circulating CD4+ T cell subsets between recently diagnosed type 1 diabetes patients and matched healthy donors. Whereas all 30 or so donors provided naive and central memory subsets, regulatory and stem cell-like memory subsets were isolated from just 8 patients and about 8 healthy donors. The paper as a whole reports these results and caveats: Because small numbers of individuals were included in the HLA sub-analyses, any influence of HLA type on TCRB rearrangement was left unresolved. Type 1 diabetes patients showed a moderate but significant shortening of TCRB CDR3 length in all four CD4+ subsets. At VDJ recombination sites, type 1 diabetes patients had fewer insertions and more deleted nucleotides, which implies abnormalities in thymic rearrangement. Naive, central memory and regulatory TCRB repertoires appeared to be more similar among patients than among healthy donors. Because cDNA was sequenced instead of genomic DNA, highly expressing activated cells could be over-represented, though the groups showed no difference in activation or CD3 levels. PCR may preferentially amplify shorter templates, but because patient and control samples were amplified and corrected together, any resulting skew would affect both groups equally.

The germline V gene gives CDR1 as MGHDK and CDR2 as SYGVNS. The V end gives up 4 bases and the J end 7 bases, leaving 15 bases in the junction not matched to a gene. The CDR3 spans 17 residues, from the cysteine through the phenylalanine. Only the CDR3 portion is preserved as DNA: 51 bases, with reading frame beginning at the first base. From each donor, a single peripheral blood sample of roughly 0.11 L on average was drawn into heparinised tubes. A BD FACSAria II and a panel including CD45RO, CCR7, CD25, CD127, CD95 and CD27 were used to sort naive, central memory, regulatory and stem cell-like memory CD4+ T cells. All sorted populations exceeded 98% purity. PBMCs were isolated right away by Lymphoprep density gradient centrifugation and were stained directly, without culture. To minimize batch effects, samples were stained and sorted in pairs, one healthy donor with one patient per experiment.

The entire amount of isolated RNA was reverse transcribed using the High Capacity cDNA Reverse Transcription Kit, so the sequenced TCRB transcripts were expressed ones. Deep immunoSEQ sequencing was performed on naive, central memory and regulatory T cell samples, with an average of about 4 million total reads per sample. After sorted cells were lysed in RLT buffer, RNA was extracted with DNase-treated RNeasy Micro or Mini kits, with the choice depending on cell number. Each cell subset was processed separately to prevent cross-contamination, with patient and healthy donor samples processed together. TCRB sequences were amplified from cDNA with the immunoSEQ multiplex PCR, producing 87-bp fragments spanning the CDR3 region. Sequencing of the amplicons was done on the Illumina HiSeq platform. Regarding the original processing steps: PCR bias was corrected computationally using synthetic template baselines, and reads within Hamming distance 2 were collapsed, with unmergeable singletons discarded. Reads were aligned to IMGT to assign V, D and J genes, CDR3 length, and insertions or deletions at six rearrangement sites. Within each subset, clonotype counts were normalized to the number of sorted cells before true diversity and Gini coefficients were calculated with the tcR R package. The overlap coefficient, calculated on TCRB nucleotide sequences, was used to measure repertoire sharing. The table was pulled from immuneACCESS by TCRdb, which kept in-frame rearrangements only. Such tables lose some clones; where checked, under half of the loss comes from unresolved V genes, and the rest has no known cause. The DNA was the basis for D and trimming; V, J and clone size are from that table. The sample yields about 150,000 clones; less than 9.5% were counted once. The ten largest clones add up to about 0.6% of the sample.

The receptor chain draws on TRBV25-1 and TRBJ2-1, with 8 bases in between that match TRBD2. This TCR derives from a man in his late teens or twenties in good health. Sample: central memory CD4+ T cells from blood. The CDR3 region reads CASSVEKGVAGLNEQFF. The sequenced DNA is TGTGCCAGCAGTGTCGAAAAAGGGGTAGCGGGATTAAATGAGCAGTTCTTC.